Listed here are 28 T cell receptor beta chains from one sample, sequenced in a study of STAT5B mutations in CD4+ large granular lymphocyte leukemia. Here immunoSEQ multiplex PCR was the method, and the copy in TCRdb shows in-frame clones only, minus some. This table has 31,000 or so clones, under 80% appearing once. What was sequenced was CD4+ T cells from blood buffy coats. These receptors all come from a human donor in good health.

The gene calls are TRBV29-1 and TRBJ1-5; 7 bases match TRBD1. The V segment lost 5 bases and the J segment 6 bases; nucleotides outside the gene matches: 7. Germline CDR1 reads SQVTM; CDR2 reads ANQGSEA. This CDR3 has 13 amino acids. The CDR3 nucleotides are TGCAGCGTTTCACAGGGGCTAGGTCAGCCCCAGCATTTT. It yields the protein CSVSQGLGQPQHF.

The gene calls are TRBV11-3 and TRBJ2-5; D perhaps matches TRBD2 (6 bases). V lost 5 bases and J lost 3, with 13 bases in between. The CDR3 covers 14 residues. Germline values: CDR1 SGHNT, CDR2 YENEEA. The CDR3 nucleotides are TGTGCCAGCAGCCCCTCTAGCGTAGAAGAGACCCAGTACTTC. Translation gives CASSPSSVEETQYF.

CDR3 in amino acids: CASCQGTEAFF. CDR3 nucleotides: TGTGCCAGCTGTCAGGGGACTGAAGCTTTCTTT. This chain uses TRBV6-5 with TRBJ1-1; the D gene is possibly TRBD1 (6 bases). The V gene lost 8 bases and the J gene lost 5 bases, with 9 bases spanning the gap. Germline loops: CDR1 MNHEY, CDR2 SVGAGI. The CDR3 contains 11 residues.

The V gene is TRBV28, the J gene TRBJ2-4, with 7 bases matching TRBD2. The CDR3 consists of 13 residues. The V and J ends lost 5 bases and 9 bases, in that order; junction bases with no gene match: 7. Germline assignment: CDR1 MDHEN and CDR2 SYDVKM. This CDR3 reads CASSTGRGVIQYF. The CDR3 DNA is TGTGCCAGCAGTACGGGACGGGGGGTCATTCAGTACTTC.

The rearrangement joins TRBV7-2 to TRBJ2-2, with 10 bases identical to TRBD2. This CDR3 region has 15 residues. Germline V CDR1 and CDR2: SGHTA, FQGNSA. Trimming took 5 bases from V and 4 from J; bases not matched to a gene: 4. In DNA, the CDR3 is TGTGCCAGCAGCCCGCTAGCGGGGGTCACCGGGGAGCTGTTTTTT. Protein: CASSPLAGVTGELFF.

Here the CDR3 DNA reads TGTGCCAGCAGGCGAGGACAGGCGGGAGGAGAGACCCAGTACTTC. This encodes CASRRGQAGGETQYF. V gene TRBV2 combines with J gene TRBJ2-5; TRBD2 might be the D (8 bases). With 6 bases removed from V and 4 bases from J, the gap between germline ends came to 18 bases. Germline CDR1 and CDR2: SNHLY and FYNNEI. This CDR3 has 15 residues.

The CDR3 spells CASSVLATSYNEQFF. CDR3 sequence (DNA): TGTGCCAGCAGCGTACTAGCGACCTCCTACAATGAGCAGTTCTTC. The chain uses TRBV9 and TRBJ2-1; TRBD2 is a possible D gene (6 bases). Trimming cost V 1 base and J 0 bases, with 8 bases left between them. The CDR3 loop spans 15 amino acids. Germline CDR1 reads SGDLS; CDR2 reads YYNGEE.

The gene calls are TRBV6-6 and TRBJ2-7; D may correspond to TRBD1 or TRBD2 (5 bases each). This CDR3 contains 12 residues. Trimming stripped 7 bases from V and 0 bases from J, with 7 bases between. The germline V gene encodes CDR1 MNHNY and CDR2 SVGAGI (reference sequence). The CDR3 here is CASTGTSYEQYF. The CDR3, as DNA: TGTGCCAGCACGGGGACCTCCTACGAGCAGTACTTC.

The chain combines TRBV11-2 with TRBJ2-3, with no clear D. Trimming pared 1 base from V and 4 bases from J, leaving 21 bases between. The CDR3 is 18 residues long. Germline loops: CDR1 SGHAT, CDR2 FQNNGV. The chain's CDR3 is CASSLGFAGKASADTQYF. CDR3 DNA sequence: TGTGCCAGCAGCTTAGGTTTTGCCGGTAAAGCATCCGCAGATACGCAGTATTTT.

CDR3 protein: CASSARDISYGYTF. In DNA form, the CDR3 reads TGTGCCAGCAGCGCCCGGGACATTTCCTATGGCTACACCTTC. The V and J genes are TRBV9 and TRBJ1-2; D perhaps matches TRBD1 (6 bases). The CDR3 spans 14 residues. Trimming stripped 3 bases from V and 4 bases from J, with 13 bases between. CDR1 SGDLS and CDR2 YYNGEE come from the germline V gene.

V usage is TRBV7-8 and J usage is TRBJ2-1; D possibly matches TRBD1 or TRBD2 (6 bases each). CDR1 and CDR2 (germline): SGHVS, FQNEAQ. This CDR3 spans 13 amino acids. The V and J ends lost 6 bases and 9 bases respectively, with 15 bases between them. The CDR3 is CASSGGGPGEQFF. The CDR3 nucleotides read TGTGCCAGCAGTGGAGGGGGACCGGGTGAGCAGTTCTTC.

This chain connects TRBV30 to TRBJ1-2, with 7 bases identical to TRBD1. Per the germline V gene, CDR1 is GTSNPN and CDR2 is SVGIG (reference sequence). This CDR3 is built from 13 residues. V lost 3 bases and J lost 6; bases outside the gene matches: 7. In DNA, the CDR3 is TGTGCCTGGAGGACGGACAGGATGGATGGCTACACCTTC. This encodes CAWRTDRMDGYTF.

The chain is built from TRBV9 and TRBJ2-3; D is possibly TRBD2 (7 bases). Per germline, CDR1 SGDLS and CDR2 YYNGEE. V was cut by 0 bases and J by 4 bases, with 18 bases left in between. The CDR3 is 17 residues long. CDR3 coding DNA: TGTGCCAGCAGCGTAGGAGGGGGGGGTGGGCCCGCAGATACGCAGTATTTT. Translated: CASSVGGGGGPADTQYF.

The CDR3 reads CASSAGQGAITEAFF. The DNA for the CDR3 is TGTGCCAGCAGTGCGGGACAGGGGGCAATCACTGAAGCTTTCTTT. The V gene is TRBV2, the J gene TRBJ1-1; 12 bases fit TRBD1. Germline CDR1 is SNHLY and CDR2 is FYNNEI. V lost 4 bases and J lost 4; bases outside the gene matches: 4. The CDR3 is 15 amino acids.

The rearrangement uses TRBV5-6 and TRBJ1-2, with D hard to call. Germline V lookup: CDR1 SGHDT, CDR2 YYEEEE. This CDR3 has 14 residues. Trimming left V 4 bases short and J 2 bases short, with 12 bases between. The DNA for the CDR3 is TGTGCCAGCAGCATAGGGTCCCTAAACTATGGCTACACCTTC. Residues: CASSIGSLNYGYTF.

The V call is TRBV30, the J call TRBJ2-1, with D possibly being TRBD1 or TRBD2 (5 bases each). The germline V gene has CDR1 GTSNPN and CDR2 SVGIG (reference sequence). This CDR3 contains 12 residues. Deletions cut 2 bases from V and 7 bases from J, with 9 bases between. Here the CDR3 DNA reads TGTGCCTGGAGTACTAGGGGAAATGAGCAGTTCTTC. As protein: CAWSTRGNEQFF.

CDR3 in amino acids: CASSAGWEGTGELFF. The CDR3 coding sequence is TGTGCCAGCAGCGCGGGATGGGAGGGCACCGGGGAGCTGTTTTTT. V and J are TRBV2 and TRBJ2-2, with 7 bases aligning to TRBD2. The V and J ends lost 6 bases and 4 bases, in that order; junction bases with no gene match: 8. Germline V gene data show CDR1 as SNHLY and CDR2 as FYNNEI. The length of the CDR3 is 15 residues.

This chain links TRBV4-3 with TRBJ2-5; D may be TRBD2 (7 bases). Trimming took 4 bases from V and 2 from J, leaving 17 bases between them. The CDR3 sequence is 16 residues long. In germline, CDR1 is LGHNA, CDR2 YSLEER. The CDR3 bases are TGCGCCAGCAGCCCGGGGGGCAGGGTCGTTCAAGAGACCCAGTACTTC. Translating gives CASSPGGRVVQETQYF.

V is TRBV6-1 and J is TRBJ1-2; 9 bases are shared with TRBD1. Trimming took 3 bases from V and 4 from J; bases not matched to a gene: 3. CDR1 and CDR2 (germline): MNHNS, SASEGT. The CDR3 consists of 14 residues. The CDR3 DNA reads as TGTGCCAGCAGTGAGGGGACAGGGACCTATGGCTACACCTTC. It yields the protein CASSEGTGTYGYTF.

The V gene is TRBV27, the J gene TRBJ2-7, with a weak D call TRBD1 (6 bases). CDR3 length: 14 residues. Germline loops: CDR1 MNHEY, CDR2 SMNVEV (reference sequence). Trimming removed 3 bases at V and 2 bases at J, with 11 bases between. The CDR3 DNA sequence: TGTGCCAGCAGTTTGTGGCAGGGGACCTACGAGCAGTACTTC. The encoded protein is CASSLWQGTYEQYF.

CDR3 sequence reads: CATGGESGGLQPQHF. CDR3 coding DNA: TGTGCCACCGGGGGGGAGTCAGGGGGCTTACAGCCCCAGCATTTT. The genes are TRBV28 and TRBJ1-5; 8 bases agree with TRBD1. Germline V gene sequence: CDR1 MDHEN, CDR2 SYDVKM. There are 15 residues in the CDR3. Trimming at V came to 10 bases and at J to 7 bases, leaving 15 bases not matched to a gene.

The V gene is TRBV18, the J gene TRBJ1-2; 7 nucleotides match TRBD1. Germline V gene data show CDR1 as KGHSH and CDR2 as LQKENI. The length of the CDR3 is 16 residues. V shed 4 bases and J 3 bases; nucleotides not matched to a gene: 11. This CDR3 reads CASSQTGQEADYGYTF. CDR3 DNA sequence: TGTGCCAGCTCACAGACCGGACAGGAAGCCGACTATGGCTACACCTTC. Based on the CDR3 plus reference TRBV18 and TRBJ1-2, the full variable domain is NAGVMQNPRHLVRRRGQEARLRCSPMKGHSHVYWYRQLPEEGLKFMVYLQKENIIDESGMPKERFSAEFPKEGPSILRIQQVVRGDSAAYFCASSQTGQEADYGYTFGSGTRLTVV.

This chain links TRBV5-1 with TRBJ2-5, with 10 positions matching TRBD2. Looked up from germline, CDR1 is SGHRS and CDR2 is YFSETQ. The CDR3 length is 16 residues. The trim removed 5 bases at V and 4 bases at J, leaving 11 bases unmatched. The CDR3 nucleotides read TGCGCCAGCAGGATATCTAGCGGGAGAGCTGGAGAGACCCAGTACTTC. This sequence encodes CASRISSGRAGETQYF.

CDR3 in amino acids: CASRPYRGQTEAFF. The CDR3 bases are TGTGCCAGCAGGCCGTACAGGGGGCAGACTGAAGCTTTCTTT. This rearrangement joins TRBV11-2 to TRBJ1-1; 9 bases match TRBD1. Trimming removed 6 bases from V and 5 bases from J; junction bases left unmatched: 7. The CDR3 is 14 amino acids. From germline, CDR1 is SGHAT and CDR2 FQNNGV.

The table lists this clone with a few counts. The chain uses TRBV7-7 and TRBJ2-3, with D unresolved. The germline CDR1 and CDR2 sequences are SSHAT and FNYEAQ (reference sequence). V lost 4 bases to trimming and J lost 8 bases, with 13 bases between them. The CDR3 runs 13 residues. The CDR3 loop reads CASSSSTSITQYF. CDR3 nucleotides: TGTGCCAGCAGCTCCTCGACATCCATTACGCAGTATTTT.

The CDR3 DNA sequence: TGTGCCAGCTCACAGGGACAAAACAATGAGCAGTTCTTC. Translated, it gives CASSQGQNNEQFF. The rearrangement links TRBV18 to TRBJ2-1; maybe TRBD1 (6 bases). Deletions cut 4 bases from V and 5 bases from J, with 9 bases between. Germline V CDR1 and CDR2: KGHSH, LQKENI. This CDR3 is built from 13 residues.

The CDR3 reads CASSPGQGGGYTF. CDR3 nucleotides: TGTGCCAGCAGCCCTGGACAGGGAGGAGGCTACACCTTC. The gene calls are TRBV13 and TRBJ1-2, with 8 bases that match TRBD1. Germline V gene sequence: CDR1 PRHDT, CDR2 FYEKMQ (reference sequence). The V and J ends lost 5 bases and 8 bases, in that order; junction bases with no gene match: 7. The CDR3 length is 13 residues.

This clone was observed a handful of times. The rearrangement uses TRBV19 and TRBJ2-7, with TRBD1 as a possible D gene (6 bases). Trimming took off 5 bases at V and 7 bases at J, with 12 bases between the two ends. The CDR3 extends over 12 amino acids. Germline values: CDR1 LNHDA, CDR2 SQIVND (reference sequence). CDR3 bases: TGTGCCAGTAGTTTTACAGGGAGTGAGCAGTACTTC. Its protein product is CASSFTGSEQYF.